This T cell receptor (beta chain) was identified during a study of cytomegalovirus exposure and HLA in healthy donors. Study outcomes and limitations: When analyzed later, the rates of TCR association showed variation by HLA locus, with DRB1 the most and HLA-C the fewest. Later analysis demonstrated an association between a missense DCLRE1C variant and TCR beta V- and J-gene trimming.

As concerns this clone: What it binds is unknown.

The PCR ran on 60 Vbeta and 13 Jbeta primers. Sequencing was performed with immunoSEQ multiplex PCR; in TCRdb, only in-frame clones are kept and a portion is missing. Among about 240,000 clones listed, over 70% were seen once. V dropped 5 bases and J dropped 6 bases, with 19 bases sitting between them. The CDR3 covers 15 residues. Germline V gene lookup returns CDR1 SGHTA and CDR2 FQGNSA. The sequence derives from a woman in her fifties or sixties in good health and CMV-seropositive. Input material: PBMCs. The chain combines TRBV7-2 with TRBJ1-2; possibly TRBD1 for D (5 bases). The CDR3 region has the DNA TGTGCCAGCAGCACCAGGGTGCTAATGGTAGATGGCTACACCTTC. Protein product: CASSTRVLMVDGYTF.